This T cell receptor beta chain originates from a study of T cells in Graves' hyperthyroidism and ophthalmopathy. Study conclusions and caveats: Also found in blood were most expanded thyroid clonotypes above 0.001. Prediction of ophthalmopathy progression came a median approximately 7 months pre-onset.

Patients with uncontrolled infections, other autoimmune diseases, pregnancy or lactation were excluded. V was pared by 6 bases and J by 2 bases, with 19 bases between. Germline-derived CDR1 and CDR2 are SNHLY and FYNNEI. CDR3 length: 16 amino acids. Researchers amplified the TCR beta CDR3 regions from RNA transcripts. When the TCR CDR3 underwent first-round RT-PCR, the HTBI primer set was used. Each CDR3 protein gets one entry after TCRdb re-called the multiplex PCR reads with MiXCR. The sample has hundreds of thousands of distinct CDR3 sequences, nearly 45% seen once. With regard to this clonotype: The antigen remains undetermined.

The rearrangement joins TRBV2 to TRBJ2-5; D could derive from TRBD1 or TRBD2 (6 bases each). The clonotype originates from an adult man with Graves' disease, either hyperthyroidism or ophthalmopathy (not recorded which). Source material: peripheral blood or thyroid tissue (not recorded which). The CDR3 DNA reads TGTGCCAGCAGCCGGGGGCCGGGGCGGACTCAAGAGACCCAGTACTTC. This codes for CASSRGPGRTQETQYF.